This T cell receptor (beta chain) was retrieved from a study of T-cell memory formation after mild COVID-19. Each CDR3 protein is one row after TCRdb ran MiXCR on the 5' RACE reads. The data hold hundreds of thousands of distinct CDR3 sequences, with roughly 18% observed a single time. The CDR3 loop spans 11 amino acids. Germline CDR1 ENHRY, CDR2 SYGVKD. Trimming cost V 8 bases and J 0 bases, with 5 bases left between them. The rearrangement links TRBV10-3 to TRBJ2-7; D gene ambiguous. This receptor was identified in a man aged 18 to 35 who had mild COVID-19 (a few samples of this study predate the infection). Cell type and time point are not known. Input material: PBMCs or a T cell subset sorted from them (not recorded which). In DNA, the CDR3 is TGTGCCATCCGGACCTCCTACGAGCAGTACTTC. Protein sequence: CAIRTSYEQYF.